The 23 T cell receptor beta chains in this list originate from one sample, sequenced in a study of shared clonotypes between healthy human individuals. Profiled with immunoSEQ multiplex PCR; TCRdb holds only in-frame clones, not every one. The sample carries fewer than 1.8 million clones, approximately 98.5% recorded once. The material sequenced was naive CD4+ T cells sorted from blood. The subset is: CD45RA+ positively selected. The origin of the receptors is a man aged 30-40 years in good health.

This chain connects TRBV5-1 to TRBJ2-1; D is undetermined. The V gene lost 1 base and the J gene lost 7 bases, with 9 bases spanning the gap. The CDR3 has 13 residues. CDR1 is SGHRS, CDR2 YFSETQ, per germline. CDR3 region: CASSLKGTNEQFF. CDR3 bases: TGCGCCAGCAGCTTGAAGGGTACGAATGAGCAGTTCTTC. Using reference TRBV5-1 and TRBJ2-1 for the parts outside the CDR3, the full variable domain is KAGVTQTPRYLIKTRGQQVTLSCSPISGHRSVSWYQQTPGQGLQFLFEYFSETQRNKGNFPGRFSGRQFSNSRSEMNVSTLELGDSALYLCASSLKGTNEQFFGPGTRLTVL.

V is TRBV4-3 and J is TRBJ2-7; D might be TRBD2 (5 bases). Germline V lookup: CDR1 LGHNA, CDR2 YSLEER. V lost 0 bases and J lost 7, with 16 bases in between. CDR3 size: 15 residues. CDR3 amino acids: CASSQEGRGYREQYF. The CDR3 coding sequence is TGCGCCAGCAGCCAAGAAGGTAGAGGGTATCGAGAGCAGTACTTC.

The chain combines TRBV14 with TRBJ2-5; perhaps D is TRBD1 or TRBD2 (6 bases each). Trimming cost V 4 bases and J 7 bases, with 16 bases left between them. The CDR3 consists of 14 residues. Germline lookup yields CDR1 SGHDN and CDR2 FVKESK. For the CDR3, the DNA is TGTGCCAGCAGCCCAATAAGGGGGGATGTGACCCAGTACTTC. Residues: CASSPIRGDVTQYF.

This clone was observed a single time. The chain recombines TRBV6-5 with TRBJ2-5; D uncertain. The CDR3 spans 14 residues. CDR1 MNHEY and CDR2 SVGAGI come from the germline V gene. The V end lost 5 bases, the J end lost 5 bases, and 15 bases lay between the germline ends. CDR3 nucleotides: TGTGCCAGCAGTACCCCGGGCCGAGTGGAGACCCAGTACTTC. Amino acids: CASSTPGRVETQYF.

The chain joins TRBV6-1 to TRBJ2-3; perhaps TRBD1 as D (6 bases). Between the trimmed V and J ends, which lost 6 bases and 1 base, there was a span of 14 bases. This CDR3 spans 15 amino acids. Germline V gene data show CDR1 as MNHNS and CDR2 as SASEGT. The CDR3 bases are TGTGCCAGCAGACGCCGACAGGTCGGCACAGATACGCAGTATTTT. Protein: CASRRRQVGTDTQYF.

V is TRBV5-8 and J is TRBJ2-2; tentatively, D is TRBD1 or TRBD2 (5 bases each). The CDR3 is 14 amino acids. The germline V gene has CDR1 SGHTS and CDR2 YDEGEE. Trimming removed 5 bases from V and 8 bases from J, with 16 bases in between. CDR3 protein: CASSTGTPPGELFF. In DNA, the CDR3 is TGTGCCAGCAGTACCGGGACCCCCCCTGGGGAGCTGTTTTTT.

V usage is TRBV11-2 and J usage is TRBJ2-7, with D hard to call. This CDR3 has 13 residues. V was shortened by 5 bases and J by 3 bases, with 11 bases between the two germline ends. Germline V lookup: CDR1 SGHAT, CDR2 FQNNGV. CDR3 sequence: CASSRPPHYEQYF. The CDR3 region has the DNA TGTGCCAGCAGCCGCCCTCCCCACTACGAGCAGTACTTC.

V usage is TRBV12-2 and J usage is TRBJ2-1; the table's D gene call, TRBD2, was not cross checked with the DNA. TRBV12-2 is marked as a pseudogene. This CDR3 region has 15 residues. CDR3 nucleotide sequence: TGTGCAAGTCGATTCTGTAGCGGGAGGGGTAATGAGCAGTTCTTC. Encoded protein: CASRFCSGRGNEQFF.

The CDR3 spells CASSHRTGRSYEQYF. The DNA for the CDR3 is TGCGCCAGCAGCCACCGGACAGGGCGTTCCTACGAGCAGTACTTC. The chain links TRBV4-3 to TRBJ2-7, with 8 bases that match TRBD1. V gave up 3 bases and J gave up 1 base; unmatched junction bases: 5. In germline, CDR1 is LGHNA, CDR2 YSLEER. The CDR3 spans 15 residues.

The chain couples TRBV5-6 to TRBJ1-1, with 12 bases identical to TRBD1. This CDR3 is 16 amino acids long. With V trimmed by 4 bases and J by 1 base, 5 bases remained unmatched. Germline loops: CDR1 SGHDT, CDR2 YYEEEE. CDR3 protein: CASSPGQGAWNTEAFF. The CDR3 bases are TGTGCCAGCAGCCCGGGACAGGGGGCTTGGAACACTGAAGCTTTCTTT.

This chain connects TRBV7-6 to TRBJ1-4; D gene uncertain. The germline V gene encodes CDR1 SGHVS and CDR2 FNYEAQ. The V gene lost 5 bases and the J gene lost 8 bases, with 15 bases spanning the gap. This CDR3 region has 14 residues. CDR3 region: CASSQAAGDEKLFF. The DNA of the CDR3 is TGTGCCAGCAGCCAGGCGGCTGGAGACGAAAAACTGTTTTTT. The variable domain in full, completed from reference TRBV7-6 and TRBJ1-4, reads GAGVSQSPRYKVTKRGQDVALRCDPISGHVSLYWYRQALGQGPEFLTYFNYEAQQDKSGLPNDRFSAERPEGSISTLTIQRTEQRDSAMYRCASSQAAGDEKLFFGSGTQLSVL.

CDR3 protein: CASSDTKLAGGSNEQFF. The CDR3 nucleotides are TGTGCCAGCAGTGATACTAAACTAGCGGGAGGATCCAATGAGCAGTTCTTC. J is TRBJ2-1 and V is TRBV28; 12 nucleotides agree with TRBD2. Germline V gene lookup returns CDR1 MDHEN and CDR2 SYDVKM. CDR3 size: 17 residues. J was trimmed by 6 bases and V by 5 bases; bases with no gene match: 11.

This chain links TRBV5-4 with TRBJ1-1; possible D gene TRBD1, 5 bases. Trimming removed 0 bases at V and 0 bases at J, with 18 bases between. Per germline, CDR1 SGHNT and CDR2 YYREEE (reference sequence). The CDR3 has 18 amino acids. The CDR3 region has the DNA TGTGCCAGCAGCTTGGCCCAGGGAGGGGTGGACATGAACACTGAAGCTTTCTTT. Protein sequence: CASSLAQGGVDMNTEAFF.

A single count supports this clone. This sequence joins TRBV5-5 and TRBJ2-2; D could derive from TRBD1 or TRBD2 (6 bases each). The V and J ends lost 3 bases and 2 bases respectively, with 14 bases between them. CDR3 length equals 16 residues. The germline gives CDR1 SGHKS, CDR2 YYEKEE (reference sequence). CDR3 DNA sequence: TGTGCCAGCAGCTCAACTTGGGGGGCCAACACCGGGGAGCTGTTTTTT. Protein product: CASSSTWGANTGELFF.

Turning to this clone: This specimen includes other DNA sequences encoding the same CDR3. The V and J genes are TRBV9 and TRBJ2-3; D uncertain. Per germline, CDR1 SGDLS and CDR2 YYNGEE. CDR3 length: 15 amino acids. The V end lost 2 bases, the J end lost 1 base, and 11 bases lay between the germline ends. DNA for the CDR3: TGTGCCAGCAGCGTCCCCCTTGGGGGCACAGATACGCAGTATTTT. This gives the protein CASSVPLGGTDTQYF. Variable domain in full (rest from reference TRBV9 and TRBJ2-3): DSGVTQTPKHLITATGQRVTLRCSPRSGDLSVYWYQQSLDQGLQFLIQYYNGEERAKGNILERFSAQQFPDLHSELNLSSLELGDSALYFCASSVPLGGTDTQYFGPGTRLTVL.

The V gene is TRBV10-3, the J gene TRBJ1-1; D may be TRBD1 (5 bases). V lost 4 bases and J lost 6, with 9 bases in between. The CDR3 loop spans 12 amino acids. Germline assignment: CDR1 ENHRY and CDR2 SYGVKD. CDR3 protein: CAISVQGSEAFF. In nucleotides, the CDR3 is TGTGCCATCAGTGTCCAGGGATCTGAAGCTTTCTTT.

The table lists this clone with a count of one. V is TRBV10-1 and J is TRBJ2-2; 10 bases are a match to TRBD2. Germline V CDR1 and CDR2: WNHNN, SYGVQD (reference sequence). The CDR3 contains 20 residues. J lost 3 bases, V lost 4 bases, and 17 bases had no gene match. CDR3 coding DNA: TGCGCCAGCAGTGGCGTGGGGGGTTCTAGCGGGAGATTGGACACCGGGGAGCTGTTTTTT. This codes for CASSGVGGSSGRLDTGELFF.

This chain links TRBV19 with TRBJ1-1; weak D call: TRBD1 (5 bases). V lost 4 bases and J lost 6, with 15 bases in between. Germline CDR1 reads LNHDA; CDR2 reads SQIVND (reference sequence). The CDR3 has 14 amino acids. DNA for the CDR3: TGTGCCAGTAGTAGACCCGGGACCCCAGCTGAAGCTTTCTTT. This gives the protein CASSRPGTPAEAFF.

V and J are TRBV7-8 and TRBJ2-2; D is ambiguous. The germline V gene has CDR1 SGHVS and CDR2 FQNEAQ. This CDR3 region has 14 residues. Trimming took 4 bases from V and 6 from J, leaving 12 bases between them. This chain's CDR3 is CASSSRSAPGELFF. CDR3 in DNA: TGTGCCAGCAGCTCCCGGTCGGCCCCCGGGGAGCTGTTTTTT.

J is TRBJ1-1 and V is TRBV30, with TRBD1 as a possible D gene (5 bases). Deletions cut 4 bases from V and 0 bases from J, with 9 bases between. There are 13 residues in the CDR3. The V gene's germline CDR1 is GTSNPN and CDR2 SVGIG (reference sequence). The CDR3 loop reads CAWTGTVNTEAFF. CDR3 in DNA: TGTGCCTGGACCGGGACGGTGAACACTGAAGCTTTCTTT.

The rearrangement links TRBV7-9 to TRBJ2-4, with 7 nucleotides matching TRBD2. Germline CDR1 and CDR2: SEHNR and FQNEAQ (reference sequence). The CDR3 spans 15 residues. J gave up 7 bases and V 5 bases, and 11 bases lay outside the gene matches. The CDR3, as DNA: TGTGCCAGCAGCCCCGGGGGAGGGTCGAAGAACATTCAGTACTTC. It encodes CASSPGGGSKNIQYF.

The genes are TRBV5-6 and TRBJ1-5, with D maybe TRBD1 (6 bases). Trimming left V 0 bases short and J 9 bases short, with 19 bases between. The CDR3 has 16 amino acids. Germline V lookup: CDR1 SGHDT, CDR2 YYEEEE. The CDR3 nucleotides read TGTGCCAGCAGCTTGGAGGGGGGGCACGAAAGATGGCCCCAGCATTTT. Translated, it gives CASSLEGGHERWPQHF.

This sequence joins TRBV20-1 and TRBJ2-1, with 8 bases identical to TRBD1. The CDR3 has 11 residues. V was pared by 5 bases and J by 12 bases, with 6 bases of the junction left unmatched. Germline-derived CDR1 and CDR2 are DFQATT and SNEGSKA (reference sequence). This chain's CDR3 is CSAWTGSGQFF. The CDR3 region has the DNA TGCAGTGCTTGGACAGGGTCAGGGCAGTTCTTC.